Below, one TCR beta chain is given with its context. Its specificity is unknown. The V gene's germline CDR1 is LNHDA and CDR2 SQIVND (reference sequence). Unmatched junction bases numbered 7, after V lost 7 bases and J lost 4 bases. This CDR3 is built from 14 residues. Random hexamers primed reverse transcription of 0.5 to 1 ug RNA. Amplification of the TCR beta CDR3 was carried out by immunoSEQ multiplex PCR, which spanned a total of 54 Vbeta and 13 Jbeta segments. TCRdb reprocessed the immunoSEQ multiplex PCR reads via MiXCR and lists one record per CDR3 protein. The sample contains 75,000 to 100,000 distinct CDR3 sequences, roughly 94% of which appear only once. The sample belongs to a study of CD8 T cells in Susac syndrome. Study-level findings and limits: Susac CD8+ clonal expansion peaked in TEMRA cells and active patients.

This clonotype was sampled from a human donor with Susac syndrome. The sample was CD8+ T cells from PBMCs. This sequence joins TRBV19 and TRBJ2-7, with 10 bases matching TRBD1. The CDR3 loop is CASKRTGGGYEQYF. CDR3 sequence (DNA): TGTGCCAGTAAACGGACAGGGGGAGGTTACGAGCAGTACTTC. The full variable domain, rest sourced from reference TRBV19 and TRBJ2-7, is DGGITQSPKYLFRKEGQNVTLSCEQNLNHDAMYWYRQDPGQGLRLIYYSQIVNDFQKGDIAEGYSVSREKKESFPLTVTSAQKNPTAFYLCASKRTGGGYEQYFGPGTRLTVT.